This TCR beta chain derives from a study of cytomegalovirus exposure and HLA in healthy donors. Overall study results and limits: Reports indicate that TCR beta sequences accurately predicted the HLA-A and HLA-B alleles of most subjects. In a later analysis, at a false discovery rate of 0.05, approximately 18,000 TCR beta sequences were associated with HLA alleles. The authors later found HLA-associated TCR beta chains more clonally expanded than equally common others. Earlier analysis looked at TCR beta V segments, and most were productive about 90% or about 30% of the time.

Worth noting for this clone: What it binds is unknown.

In the PCR, 60 Vbeta and 13 Jbeta primers were used. Measured with immunoSEQ multiplex PCR; TCRdb has only the in-frame clones, and not every one. Among under 250,000 clones, approximately 78% were seen once, and the ten largest hold around 4%. The CDR3 consists of 14 residues. V lost 1 base and J lost 2, with 10 bases in between. CDR1 is SGHNT and CDR2 is YYREEE in the germline V gene (reference sequence). The sequenced material came from PBMCs. The receptor was derived from a male donor in good health and CMV-seronegative. The rearrangement joins TRBV5-4 to TRBJ2-7; the D gene is possibly TRBD1 (5 bases). This chain's CDR3 is CASSLRRAPYEQYF. The CDR3 nucleotides are TGTGCCAGCAGCTTGCGCAGGGCTCCCTACGAGCAGTACTTC.